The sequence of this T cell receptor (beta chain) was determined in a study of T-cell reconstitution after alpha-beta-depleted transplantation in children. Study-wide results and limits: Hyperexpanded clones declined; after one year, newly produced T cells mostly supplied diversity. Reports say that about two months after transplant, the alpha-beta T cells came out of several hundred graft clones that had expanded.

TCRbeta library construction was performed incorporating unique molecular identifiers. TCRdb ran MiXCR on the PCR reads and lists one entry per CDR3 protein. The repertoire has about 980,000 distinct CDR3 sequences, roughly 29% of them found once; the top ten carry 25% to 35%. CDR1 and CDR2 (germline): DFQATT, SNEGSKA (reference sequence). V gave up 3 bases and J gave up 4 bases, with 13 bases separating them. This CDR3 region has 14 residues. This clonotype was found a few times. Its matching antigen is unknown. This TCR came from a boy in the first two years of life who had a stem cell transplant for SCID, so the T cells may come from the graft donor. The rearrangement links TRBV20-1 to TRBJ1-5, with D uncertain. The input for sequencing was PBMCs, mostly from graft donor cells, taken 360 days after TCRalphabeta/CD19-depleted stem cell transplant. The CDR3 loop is CSASIATPNQPQHF. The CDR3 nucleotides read TGCAGTGCTAGTATCGCGACTCCTAATCAGCCCCAGCATTTT.